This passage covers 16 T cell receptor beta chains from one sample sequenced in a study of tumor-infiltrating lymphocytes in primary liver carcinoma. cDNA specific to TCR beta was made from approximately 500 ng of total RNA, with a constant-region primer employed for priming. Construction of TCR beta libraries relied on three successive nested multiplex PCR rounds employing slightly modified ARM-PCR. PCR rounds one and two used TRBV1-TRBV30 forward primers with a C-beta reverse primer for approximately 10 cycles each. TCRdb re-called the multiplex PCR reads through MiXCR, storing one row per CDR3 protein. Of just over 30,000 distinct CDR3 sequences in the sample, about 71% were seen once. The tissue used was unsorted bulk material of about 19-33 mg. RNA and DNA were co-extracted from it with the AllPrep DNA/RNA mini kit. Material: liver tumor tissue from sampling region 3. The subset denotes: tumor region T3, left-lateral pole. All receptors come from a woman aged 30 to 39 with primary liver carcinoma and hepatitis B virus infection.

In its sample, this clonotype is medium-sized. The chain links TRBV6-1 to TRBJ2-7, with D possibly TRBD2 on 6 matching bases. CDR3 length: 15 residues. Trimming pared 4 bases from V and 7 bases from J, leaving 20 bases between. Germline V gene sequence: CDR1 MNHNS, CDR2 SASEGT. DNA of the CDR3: TGTGCCAGCAGTGGGAGTCTGGGGATAGGAGGGGAGCAGTACTTC. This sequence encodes CASSGSLGIGGEQYF.

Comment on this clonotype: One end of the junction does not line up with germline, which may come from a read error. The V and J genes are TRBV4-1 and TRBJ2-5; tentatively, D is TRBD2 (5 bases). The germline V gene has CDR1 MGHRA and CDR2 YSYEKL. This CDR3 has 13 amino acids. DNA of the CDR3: TGCGCCAGTACTAATACGAGGGAAGAGACCCTGTACTTC. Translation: CASTNTREETLYF.

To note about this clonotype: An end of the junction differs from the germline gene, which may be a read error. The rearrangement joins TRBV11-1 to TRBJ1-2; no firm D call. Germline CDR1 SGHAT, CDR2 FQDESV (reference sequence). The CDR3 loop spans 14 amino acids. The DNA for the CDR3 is TGTGCCAGCAACTTTTCGGCGTCCTTAGGAGGCTACGCCTTC. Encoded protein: CASNFSASLGGYAF.

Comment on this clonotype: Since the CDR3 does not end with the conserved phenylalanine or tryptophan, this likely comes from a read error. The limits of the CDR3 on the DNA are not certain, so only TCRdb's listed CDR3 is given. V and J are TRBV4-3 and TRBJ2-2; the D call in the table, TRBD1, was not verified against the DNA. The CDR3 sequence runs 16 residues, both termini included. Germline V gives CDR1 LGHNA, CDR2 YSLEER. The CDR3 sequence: CANSQGAGTLTGELLL.

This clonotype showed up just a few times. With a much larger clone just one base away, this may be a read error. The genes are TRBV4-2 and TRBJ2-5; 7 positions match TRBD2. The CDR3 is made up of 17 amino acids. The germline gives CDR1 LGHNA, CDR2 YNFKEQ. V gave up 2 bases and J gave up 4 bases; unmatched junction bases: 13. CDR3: CASSQTRTRNVPETQYF. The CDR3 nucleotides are TGTGCCAGCAGCCAAACCAGGACTAGGAATGTCCCAGAGACCCAGTACTTC.

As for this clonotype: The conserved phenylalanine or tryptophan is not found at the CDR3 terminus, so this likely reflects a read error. The CDR3 DNA reads TGTGCCAGCAGGTCGGGACTAACGGGAGGGGTCACTCCTGAGCAGTTCCTC. Its protein product is CASRSGLTGGVTPEQFL. This chain joins TRBV11-3 and TRBJ2-1, with TRBD2 matching 8 bases. CDR1 SGHNT and CDR2 YENEEA come from the germline V gene. V gave up 6 bases and J gave up 9 bases; unmatched junction bases: 19. CDR3 length: 17 amino acids.

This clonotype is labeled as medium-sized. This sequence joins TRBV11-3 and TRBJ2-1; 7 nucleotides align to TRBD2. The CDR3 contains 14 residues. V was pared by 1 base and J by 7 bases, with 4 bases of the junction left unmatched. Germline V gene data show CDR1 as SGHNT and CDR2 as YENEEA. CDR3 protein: CASSLGGSTNEQFF. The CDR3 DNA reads TGTGCCAGCAGCTTAGGCGGGAGCACTAATGAGCAGTTCTTC.

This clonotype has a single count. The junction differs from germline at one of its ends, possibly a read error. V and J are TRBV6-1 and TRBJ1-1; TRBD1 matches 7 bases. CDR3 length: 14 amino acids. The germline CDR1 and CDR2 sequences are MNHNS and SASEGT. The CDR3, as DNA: TGTGCCAGCAGTGTTGGCAGGGGGTACACTGAAGTTTTCTTC. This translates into CASSVGRGYTEVFF.

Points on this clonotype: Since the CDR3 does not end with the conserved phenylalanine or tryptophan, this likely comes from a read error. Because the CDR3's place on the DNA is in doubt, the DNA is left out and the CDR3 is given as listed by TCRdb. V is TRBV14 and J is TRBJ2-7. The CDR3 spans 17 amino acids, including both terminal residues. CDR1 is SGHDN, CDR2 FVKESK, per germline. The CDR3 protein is CASSQESAETRSYEQHL.

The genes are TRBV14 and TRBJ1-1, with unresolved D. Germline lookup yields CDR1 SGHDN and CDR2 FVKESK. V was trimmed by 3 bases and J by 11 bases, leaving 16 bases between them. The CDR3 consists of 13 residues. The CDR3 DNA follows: TGTGCCAGCAGCCAGGCCACAGTAGGTTGTGCTTTCTTT. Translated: CASSQATVGCAFF.

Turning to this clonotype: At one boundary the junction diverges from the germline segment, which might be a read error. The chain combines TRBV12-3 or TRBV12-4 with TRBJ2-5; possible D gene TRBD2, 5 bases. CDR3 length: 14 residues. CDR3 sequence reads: CASSSLVLFVTQYF. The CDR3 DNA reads TGTGCCAGCAGTTCACTAGTGCTTTTTGTGACTCAGTATTTC.

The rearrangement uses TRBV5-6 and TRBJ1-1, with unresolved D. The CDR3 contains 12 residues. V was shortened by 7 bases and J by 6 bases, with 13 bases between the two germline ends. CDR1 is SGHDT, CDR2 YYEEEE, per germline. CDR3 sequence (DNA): TGTGCCAGCGGACGTGAGGACGCTGAAGCTTTCTTT. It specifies CASGREDAEAFF.

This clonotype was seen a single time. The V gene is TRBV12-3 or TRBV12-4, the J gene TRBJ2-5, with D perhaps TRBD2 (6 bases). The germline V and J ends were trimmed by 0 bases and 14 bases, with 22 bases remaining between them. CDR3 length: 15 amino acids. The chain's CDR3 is CASSLAGFPREIQYF. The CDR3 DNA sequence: TGTGCCAGCAGTTTAGCGGGATTTCCCCGGGAGATCCAATACTTC.

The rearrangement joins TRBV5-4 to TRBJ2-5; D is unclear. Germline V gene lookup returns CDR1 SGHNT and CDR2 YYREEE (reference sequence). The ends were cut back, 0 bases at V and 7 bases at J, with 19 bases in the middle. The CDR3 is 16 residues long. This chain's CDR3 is CASSLVVGVTVRTQYF. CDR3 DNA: TGTGCCAGCAGCTTGGTAGTAGGTGTGACGGTGCGGACCCAGTACTTC.

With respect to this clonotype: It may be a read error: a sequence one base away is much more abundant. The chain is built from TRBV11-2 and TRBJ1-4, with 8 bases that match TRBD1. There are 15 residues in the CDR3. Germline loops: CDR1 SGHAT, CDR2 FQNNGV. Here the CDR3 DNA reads TGTGCCAGCAGCCACACGACAGGGGCTAATGAAAAACTGTTATTT. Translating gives CASSHTTGANEKLLF.

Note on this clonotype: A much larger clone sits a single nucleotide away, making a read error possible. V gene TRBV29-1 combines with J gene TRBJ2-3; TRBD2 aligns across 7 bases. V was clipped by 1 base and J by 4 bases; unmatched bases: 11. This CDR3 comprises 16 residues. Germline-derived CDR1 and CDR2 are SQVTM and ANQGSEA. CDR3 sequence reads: CSVEGQVGGSADTQYF. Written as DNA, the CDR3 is TGCAGCGTTGAAGGTCAAGTGGGAGGGAGCGCAGATACGCAGTATTTT.